The entry below gives a single TCR beta chain sequence along with its context. Its specificity is unknown. CDR1 is SGHVS, CDR2 FQNEAQ, per germline. Trimming stripped 5 bases from V and 1 base from J, with 12 bases between. This CDR3 has 14 amino acids. At a deep level, the assay was run. TCRdb keeps only in-frame clones here, not all; method: immunoSEQ multiplex PCR. Among over a million clones listed, roughly 96% were seen once. These data are taken from a study of shared clonotypes between healthy human individuals. Overall study context: A donor's plate count was three for CD4 naive and three for CD4 memory; CD8 naive had two and CD8 memory one.

CD45RA-negative memory and CD45RA+ naive subsets were split from the CD4+ cells. Study outcomes and limitations: In a handful of donors, around 5% of naive CD4 clonotypes appeared in common.

The material sequenced was naive CD4+ T cells sorted from blood. Described subset: CD45RA+ positively selected. The genes are TRBV7-8 and TRBJ2-7, with D perhaps being TRBD1 or TRBD2 (5 bases each). The clonotype was recovered from a man aged 30 to 39 in good health. This CDR3 reads CASSRGTVSYEQYF. Written as DNA, the CDR3 is TGTGCCAGCAGCCGGGGCACGGTGTCCTACGAGCAGTACTTC.